These 27 T cell receptor beta chains came from one sample sequenced in a study of blood T cell repertoires in COVID-19. Libraries were prepared by immunoSEQ multiplex PCR; TCRdb keeps only in-frame clonotypes and omits some of them. The sample includes about 200,000 clones, about nine tenths of them seen just once. Sequences were obtained from peripheral blood. These receptors all stem from a middle-aged man with acute or convalescent COVID-19.

The chain combines TRBV12-5 with TRBJ1-4; TRBD1 matches 7 bases. This CDR3 is built from 19 residues. CDR1 is LGHNT, CDR2 FRNRAP, per germline. V was pared by 5 bases and J by 8 bases, with 23 bases of the junction left unmatched. The CDR3 loop reads CASGLPMGTAIPREEKLFF. DNA for the CDR3: TGTGCTAGTGGTCTCCCCATGGGGACAGCAATCCCTCGGGAGGAAAAACTGTTTTTT.

The sample holds one count of this clone. CDR3 loop: CASSLPRGSNQPQHF. CDR3 DNA sequence: TGTGCCAGTAGTCTCCCCAGGGGCTCCAATCAGCCCCAGCATTTT. The chain combines TRBV19 with TRBJ1-5, with a tentative D call TRBD1 (6 bases). Germline V gives CDR1 LNHDA, CDR2 SQIVND (reference sequence). The CDR3 is 15 amino acids. Trimming left V 5 bases short and J 3 bases short, with 14 bases between.

The sample holds one count of this clone. CDR3 nucleotides: TGCGCCAGCAGCCAAGCCAATAACTATGGCTACACCTTC. Translated: CASSQANNYGYTF. This chain connects TRBV4-1 to TRBJ1-2; D ambiguous. CDR1 is MGHRA, CDR2 YSYEKL, per germline. V was cut by 1 base and J by 1 base, with 4 bases left in between. The CDR3 contains 13 residues.

This chain joins TRBV12-5 and TRBJ1-5, with 8 nucleotides matching TRBD1. Germline lookup yields CDR1 LGHNT and CDR2 FRNRAP. V shed 1 base and J 7 bases; nucleotides not matched to a gene: 6. The CDR3 is 15 amino acids. The DNA of the CDR3 is TGTGCTAGTGGTTTGGATCAGGGGGCGCGGCAGCCCCAGCATTTT. It yields the protein CASGLDQGARQPQHF.

The chain links TRBV7-9 to TRBJ2-3; 7 bases agree with TRBD2. The CDR3 is 14 amino acids. CDR1 is SEHNR, CDR2 FQNEAQ, per germline (reference sequence). V gave up 4 bases and J gave up 1 base; unmatched junction bases: 2. CDR3 in amino acids: CASSSAGGTDTQYF. Written as DNA, the CDR3 is TGTGCCAGCAGCTCCGCGGGGGGCACAGATACGCAGTATTTT.

This chain joins TRBV9 and TRBJ1-3, with D possibly matching TRBD1 (5 bases). CDR3 length: 16 residues. V shed 0 bases and J shed 4 bases, with 14 bases lying between them. The germline V gene has CDR1 SGDLS and CDR2 YYNGEE. CDR3 sequence reads: CASSVGDPGGGNTIYF. The DNA of the CDR3 is TGTGCCAGCAGCGTAGGGGACCCGGGGGGGGGAAACACCATATATTTT.

V gene TRBV5-6 combines with J gene TRBJ1-2, with TRBD1 matching 7 bases. V lost 0 bases, J lost 5 bases, and 7 bases stayed unmatched. The CDR3 runs to 15 residues. Per the germline V gene, CDR1 is SGHDT and CDR2 is YYEEEE. The CDR3: CASSLDSTGPYGYTF. The CDR3 DNA follows: TGTGCCAGCAGCTTGGACTCGACAGGGCCGTATGGCTACACCTTC.

V usage is TRBV3-1 (or the pseudogene TRBV3-2) and J usage is TRBJ1-2, with 8 bases lining up with TRBD1. CDR3 size: 15 residues. Germline CDR1 and CDR2: LGHDT and YNNKEL (reference sequence). V lost 0 bases to trimming and J lost 8 bases; unmatched junction nucleotides: 8. The CDR3 loop reads CASSQDNWTGQGYTF. The CDR3, as DNA: TGTGCCAGCAGCCAAGATAATTGGACAGGGCAGGGCTACACCTTC.

The sample holds one count of this clone. This chain uses TRBV27 with TRBJ2-5; the D gene is possibly TRBD1 (6 bases). This CDR3 comprises 15 residues. Germline CDR1 and CDR2: MNHEY and SMNVEV (reference sequence). Trimming removed 2 bases at V and 0 bases at J, with 10 bases between. The CDR3 DNA is TGTGCCAGCAGTTTACACCAGGGGTACCAAGAGACCCAGTACTTC. This sequence encodes CASSLHQGYQETQYF.

The chain recombines TRBV2 with TRBJ1-1, with D hard to call. The germline CDR1 and CDR2 sequences are SNHLY and FYNNEI. The CDR3 has 13 residues. Deletions cut 6 bases from V and 4 bases from J, with 12 bases between. In DNA form, the CDR3 reads TGTGCCAGCAGAGATAGGGAGGGCACTGAAGCTTTCTTT. This codes for CASRDREGTEAFF.

The rearrangement uses TRBV5-1 and TRBJ2-3; 8 positions match TRBD1. The CDR3 is 15 residues long. The trim removed 0 bases at V and 5 bases at J, leaving 5 bases unmatched. CDR1 SGHRS and CDR2 YFSETQ come from the germline V gene. In nucleotides, the CDR3 is TGCGCCAGCAGCTTGGCGACAGGGGTCCAAGATACGCAGTATTTT. Protein: CASSLATGVQDTQYF.

The chain carries TRBV5-1 and TRBJ2-1, with 10 bases aligning to TRBD1. From germline, CDR1 is SGHRS and CDR2 YFSETQ. Trimming took 4 bases from V and 5 from J; bases not matched to a gene: 3. The CDR3 is 14 residues long. CDR3 in amino acids: CASSRDRGHNEQFF. CDR3 nucleotides: TGCGCCAGCAGCCGGGACAGGGGCCACAATGAGCAGTTCTTC.

The chain is built from TRBV10-3 and TRBJ2-2; perhaps TRBD1 as D (5 bases). The CDR3 is made up of 15 amino acids. In germline, CDR1 is ENHRY, CDR2 SYGVKD. Trimming removed 7 bases at V and 7 bases at J, with 19 bases between. For the CDR3, the DNA is TGTGCCATCAAGGTTGGGGCCAGTACTGGCGGGGAGCTGTTTTTT. This sequence encodes CAIKVGASTGGELFF.

This chain joins TRBV15 and TRBJ1-5, with D tentatively TRBD1 (5 bases). V shed 0 bases and J shed 1 base, with 13 bases lying between them. The V gene's germline CDR1 is LNHNV and CDR2 YYDKDF (reference sequence). This CDR3 comprises 17 residues. The CDR3 region has the DNA TGTGCCACCAGCAGAGATCTCCCAGGGAAGAGCAATCAGCCCCAGCATTTT. It encodes CATSRDLPGKSNQPQHF. Filled out from reference TRBV15 and TRBJ1-5, the complete variable domain reads DAMVIQNPRYQVTQFGKPVTLSCSQTLNHNVMYWYQQKSSQAPKLLFHYYDKDFNNEADTPDNFQSRRPNTSFCFLDIRSPGLGDTAMYLCATSRDLPGKSNQPQHFGDGTRLSIL.

The V and J genes are TRBV5-8 and TRBJ2-2; D ambiguous. The germline CDR1 and CDR2 sequences are SGHTS and YDEGEE. V dropped 0 bases and J dropped 5 bases, with 8 bases sitting between them. This CDR3 contains 14 residues. CDR3 coding DNA: TGTGCCAGCAGCTTGGTAGATTGGACCGGGGAGCTGTTTTTT. Amino acids: CASSLVDWTGELFF.

The V and J genes are TRBV9 and TRBJ1-1; 12 bases line up with TRBD1. CDR1 is SGDLS, CDR2 YYNGEE, per germline. The V gene end was trimmed by 3 bases and the J gene end by 4 bases; junction bases not matched to a gene: 7. The CDR3 has 16 residues. The DNA of the CDR3 is TGTGCCAGCAGCGGGGGGACAGGGGGCGCTTTCACTGAAGCTTTCTTT. This sequence encodes CASSGGTGGAFTEAFF.

V gene TRBV4-3 combines with J gene TRBJ2-7, with D unresolved. V lost 0 bases to trimming and J lost 2 bases, with 8 bases between them. The CDR3 length is 14 residues. Germline CDR1 LGHNA, CDR2 YSLEER. The CDR3 loop is CASSQDVVTYEQYF. The CDR3, as DNA: TGCGCCAGCAGCCAAGATGTCGTAACCTACGAGCAGTACTTC.

This chain uses TRBV24-1 with TRBJ1-1; maybe TRBD1 (6 bases). In germline, CDR1 is KGHDR, CDR2 SFDVKD. V was trimmed by 7 bases and J by 1 base, leaving 9 bases between them. The CDR3 consists of 13 residues. CDR3 DNA: TGTGCCACCAGACAGGGACCGAACACTGAAGCTTTCTTT. It translates to CATRQGPNTEAFF.

V is TRBV28 and J is TRBJ2-3; D gene unclear. The CDR3 sequence is 12 residues long. CDR1 is MDHEN, CDR2 SYDVKM, per germline. Trimming took off 1 base at V and 3 bases at J, with 2 bases between the two ends. CDR3 DNA: TGTGCCAGCAGTTTATTAACAGATACGCAGTATTTT. As protein: CASSLLTDTQYF.

This clone turned up a few times. This chain connects TRBV3-1 (or the pseudogene TRBV3-2) to TRBJ1-2; D possibly corresponds to TRBD1 (5 bases). V lost 4 bases, J lost 8 bases, and 17 bases lay in between. Germline-derived CDR1 and CDR2 are LGHDT and YNNKEL (reference sequence). The CDR3 extends over 14 amino acids. The CDR3: CASSLREEGNGYTF. The CDR3 DNA follows: TGTGCCAGCAGCCTACGCGAGGAGGGGAACGGCTACACCTTC.

The V and J genes are TRBV5-1 and TRBJ2-2; perhaps TRBD1 as D (6 bases). Germline CDR1 SGHRS, CDR2 YFSETQ. The CDR3 contains 13 residues. The ends were cut back, 6 bases at V and 8 bases at J, with 14 bases in the middle. The CDR3 DNA is TGCGCCAGCAACGACAGGCCCTCAGGGGAGCTGTTTTTT. Translating gives CASNDRPSGELFF.

The CDR3 reads CAWSVGGGRNEQFF. The CDR3 DNA sequence: TGTGCCTGGAGTGTAGGCGGGGGGAGGAATGAGCAGTTCTTC. The chain employs TRBV30 and TRBJ2-1; 8 positions agree with TRBD2. The CDR3 is 14 residues long. V gave up 0 bases and J gave up 7 bases; unmatched junction bases: 5. Germline CDR1 is GTSNPN and CDR2 is SVGIG (reference sequence).

The chain carries TRBV27 and TRBJ2-7; 9 nucleotides line up with TRBD1. V was clipped by 8 bases and J by 2 bases; unmatched bases: 10. Germline V gives CDR1 MNHEY, CDR2 SMNVEV (reference sequence). The CDR3 loop spans 15 amino acids. The CDR3 protein is CASAETGGLTYEQYF. CDR3 nucleotides: TGTGCCAGCGCTGAGACAGGGGGTTTGACCTACGAGCAGTACTTC.

The rearrangement links TRBV30 to TRBJ2-4; D is uncertain. V gave up 5 bases and J gave up 0 bases, with 5 bases separating them. Germline V gives CDR1 GTSNPN, CDR2 SVGIG (reference sequence). The length of the CDR3 is 12 residues. CDR3 in DNA: TGTGCCTGGGAACTAGCCAAAAACATTCAGTACTTC. It translates to CAWELAKNIQYF.

V usage is TRBV5-6 and J usage is TRBJ1-1; D is perhaps TRBD1 (5 bases). In germline, CDR1 is SGHDT, CDR2 YYEEEE. V was clipped by 5 bases and J by 1 base, with 9 bases between them. This CDR3 is 13 amino acids long. CDR3 region: CASSIGQNTEAFF. The CDR3 DNA reads TGTGCCAGCAGTATTGGACAGAACACTGAAGCTTTCTTT.

The V and J genes are TRBV5-4 and TRBJ2-3; D possibly corresponds to TRBD2 (5 bases). There are 16 residues in the CDR3. Germline assignment: CDR1 SGHNT and CDR2 YYREEE (reference sequence). The V end lost 0 bases, the J end lost 0 bases, and 11 bases lay between the germline ends. The CDR3 DNA follows: TGTGCCAGCAGCTTGGGGGAGACCCCTAGCACAGATACGCAGTATTTT. Residues: CASSLGETPSTDTQYF. Using reference TRBV5-4 and TRBJ2-3 for the parts outside the CDR3, the full variable domain is ETGVTQSPTHLIKTRGQQVTLRCSSQSGHNTVSWYQQALGQGPQFIFQYYREEENGRGNFPPRFSGLQFPNYSSELNVNALELDDSALYLCASSLGETPSTDTQYFGPGTRLTVL.

This rearrangement joins TRBV6-1 to TRBJ2-7, with unresolved D. Trimming removed 2 bases from V and 3 bases from J, with 5 bases in between. The CDR3 consists of 12 residues. Germline V gives CDR1 MNHNS, CDR2 SASEGT. The CDR3 DNA is TGTGCCAGCAGTGAATCAGACTACGAGCAGTACTTC. Its translation is CASSESDYEQYF.